The clone carrying this T cell receptor beta chain occurred once. Profiling relied on immunoSEQ multiplex PCR, and the TCRdb table lists in-frame clones only, not all of them. Of approximately 84,000 clones in the sample, 85% to 95% were seen once. These data originate in a study of T cell changes during pregnancy in multiple sclerosis. The V segment lost 4 bases and the J segment 9 bases; nucleotides outside the gene matches: 9. Germline assignment: CDR1 SGHTA and CDR2 FQGNSA. The CDR3 is made up of 15 amino acids. This clonotype originated in a female donor in good health, enrolled as a control in a pregnancy study. Here the sequenced sample was peripheral blood, taken in the second trimester of pregnancy. The V and J genes are TRBV7-2 and TRBJ2-1; 10 bases are a match to TRBD1. This chain's CDR3 is CASSSGQGVWSEQFF. DNA for the CDR3: TGTGCCAGCAGCTCCGGACAGGGGGTCTGGTCTGAGCAGTTCTTC. Together with reference TRBV7-2 and TRBJ2-1, the CDR3 gives the full variable domain: GAGVSQSPSNKVTEKGKDVELRCDPISGHTALYWYRQSLGQGLEFLIYFQGNSAPDKSGLPSDRFSAERTGGSVSTLTIQRTQQEDSAVYLCASSSGQGVWSEQFFGPGTRLTVL.